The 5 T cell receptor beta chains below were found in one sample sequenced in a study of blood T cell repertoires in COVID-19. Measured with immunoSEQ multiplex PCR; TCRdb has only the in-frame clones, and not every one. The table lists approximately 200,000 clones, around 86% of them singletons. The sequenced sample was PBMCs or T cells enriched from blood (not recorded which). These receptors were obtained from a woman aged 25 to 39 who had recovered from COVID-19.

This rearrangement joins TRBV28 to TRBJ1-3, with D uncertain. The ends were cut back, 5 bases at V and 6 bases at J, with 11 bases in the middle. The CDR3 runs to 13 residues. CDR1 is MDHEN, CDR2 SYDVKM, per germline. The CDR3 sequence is CASSERSENTIYF. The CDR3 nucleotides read TGTGCCAGCAGTGAGAGGTCGGAAAACACCATATATTTT.

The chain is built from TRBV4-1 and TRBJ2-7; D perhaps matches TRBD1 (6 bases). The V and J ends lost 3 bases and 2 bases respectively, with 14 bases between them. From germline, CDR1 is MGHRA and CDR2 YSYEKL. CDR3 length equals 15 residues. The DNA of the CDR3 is TGCGCCAGCAGCCATCGGGACACCGCAGCCTACGAGCAGTACTTC. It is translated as CASSHRDTAAYEQYF.

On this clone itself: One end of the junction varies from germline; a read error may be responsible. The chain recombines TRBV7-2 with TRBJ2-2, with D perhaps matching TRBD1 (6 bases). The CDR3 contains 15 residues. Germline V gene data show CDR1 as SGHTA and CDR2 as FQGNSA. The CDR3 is CASSIAQGNTGELFF. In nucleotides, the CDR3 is TGTGCCAGCAGCATAGCCCAGGGGAATACCGGGGAGCTGTTTTTT. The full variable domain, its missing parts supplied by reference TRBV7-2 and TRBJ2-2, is GAGVSQSPSNKVTEKGKDVELRCDPISGHTALYWYRQSLGQGLEFLIYFQGNSAPDKSGLPSDRFSAERTGGSVSTLTIQRTQQEDSAVYLCASSIAQGNTGELFFGEGSRLTVL.

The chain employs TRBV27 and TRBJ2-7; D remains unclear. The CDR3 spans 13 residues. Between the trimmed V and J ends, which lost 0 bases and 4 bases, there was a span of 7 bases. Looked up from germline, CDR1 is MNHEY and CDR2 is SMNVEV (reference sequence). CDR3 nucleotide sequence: TGTGCCAGCAGTTTATCAACACCATACGAGCAGTACTTC. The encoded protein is CASSLSTPYEQYF.

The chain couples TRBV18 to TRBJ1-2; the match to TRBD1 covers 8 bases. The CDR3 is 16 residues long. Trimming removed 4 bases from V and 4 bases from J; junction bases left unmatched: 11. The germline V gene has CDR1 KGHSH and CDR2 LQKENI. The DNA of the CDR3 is TGTGCCAGCTCACGGGACAGGAGTTCGCTAACCTATGGCTACACCTTC. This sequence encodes CASSRDRSSLTYGYTF.